This is a list of T cell receptor beta chains from one sample in a study of CD8+CD57+ T cells in acquired aplastic anemia. TCRdb re-analysed the reads in MiXCR, keeping a single row per CDR3 protein. The table lists around 180,000 distinct CDR3 sequences, over 60% of them singletons. The sequenced sample consisted of sorted CD4+, CD8+, or CD8+CD57+ T cells (not recorded which) from PBMCs. The receptors here all came from a human donor with severe aplastic anemia or a healthy control (not recorded which). Both conserved end residues are trimmed from each CDR3. The order of the fields is clone size, J gene, V gene, CDR3 protein. Clone size appears in some rows only: once, few, many, or a class for an expanded clone.

abundance: many
j_gene: TRBJ1-1
v_gene: TRBV6-5
CDR3aa: ASSYSAASTEAF

abundance: -
j_gene: TRBJ2-5
v_gene: TRBV20-1
CDR3aa: SVFGPQETQY

abundance: -
j_gene: TRBJ1-6
v_gene: TRBV29-1
CDR3aa: SVEDGYGSPLH

abundance: -
j_gene: TRBJ1-1
v_gene: TRBV20-1
CDR3aa: SARDTWEWKNTEAF

abundance: once
j_gene: TRBJ2-7
v_gene: TRBV7-8
CDR3aa: ASSHGQAAYEQY

abundance: many
j_gene: TRBJ2-3
v_gene: TRBV15
CDR3aa: ATSDGRGTNTDTQY

abundance: once
j_gene: TRBJ1-1
v_gene: TRBV10-3
CDR3aa: AISVSANTEAF

abundance: -
j_gene: TRBJ1-1
v_gene: TRBV24-1
CDR3aa: ATSGGQGSTEAF

abundance: -
j_gene: TRBJ1-1
v_gene: TRBV7-3
CDR3aa: ASSSEDRTEAF

abundance: -
j_gene: TRBJ2-7
v_gene: TRBV20-1
CDR3aa: SAPPRAGPYEQY